This TCR beta chain emerged from a study of blood T cell repertoires in COVID-19 (TCRdb year 2020). Concerning the study at large: The collaborator samples originated in the United States, Italy and Spain and spanned the acute and convalescent phases of COVID-19. The dataset comprised deeply sampled blood TCRbeta repertoires from subjects exposed to, actively infected with, or recovered from COVID-19. HLA class I and class II types, where available, came from metadata supplied by the sample provider rather than from assay-based typing. The repertoires were released in a freely available public database intended as a resource for research on the immune response to SARS-CoV-2. Nearly every sample came with metadata listing a de-identified subject ID, COVID-19 status, age in years and sex. Samples came from the ongoing ImmuneRACE study (first 160 participants) plus 1,254 subjects from 6 global collaborators. The material from the prospective study consisted of cDNA or gDNA derived from T cells, B-cell-depleted T cells, or PBMCs.

Results and caveats for the whole study, not just this receptor: Clinical and demographic metadata were provided uncurated, with the amount varying by source and participant.

With regard to this clone: The antigen it recognizes is unknown. No base quality information exists; no much larger clone differs at one position.

The immunoSEQ Assay, a bias-controlled multiplex PCR, was used to amplify TCRbeta CDR3 regions from genomic DNA. Per the authors' processing: Nucleated cell counts per sample were estimated from amplification of reference gene primers within the assay. To quantify the absolute abundance of each unique TCRbeta CDR3 rearrangement, sequence reads were collapsed and filtered. For each sample, productive Simpson clonality was calculated as the square root of Simpson's diversity index over productive rearrangements. What TCRdb holds here is the immuneACCESS table cut down to in-frame rearrangements. Part of the clones is not present; checked against another copy, under half of the missing clones reflect an unresolved V gene, and the others are unexplained. V, J and clone size were drawn from that table, and D and trimming were deduced from the DNA. This sample gives roughly 380,000 clones in total; 70% to 90% of them show up just once. The ten largest clones capture 1% to 1.5% of the sample.

The CDR3 runs 14 amino acids, cysteine and phenylalanine included. Only the CDR3 part of the read is kept: 42 bases, read in frame from the first base. According to the germline V gene (reference sequence), CDR1 reads SEHNR and CDR2 reads FQNEAQ. Between the V and J ends, shortened by 5 bases and 6 bases respectively, the junction contains 17 bases. Participants in the prospective study were aged 18 to 89 years, lived in 20 to 25 United States geographic areas, and enrolled through a virtual design. To assign participants to cohorts, the prospective study relied on clinical history that participants themselves reported in a screening survey and a study questionnaire. ImmuneRACE Cohort 3 recovered participants were defined by two consecutive negative NP/OP PCR tests, healthcare professional clearance, or symptom resolution. In the prospective study, whole blood, serum and a nasopharyngeal or oropharyngeal swab were collected from each participant by mobile phlebotomists. Participants in the prospective study had the option to provide additional blood draws and questionnaires over a 2-month period. Blood samples from the prospective study were shipped frozen or at room temperature prior to DNA extraction.

Rearrangement joined TRBV7-9 to TRBJ2-7; TRBD2 might be the D gene, on 7 matching bases. Sequenced material: PBMCs or T cells enriched from blood (not recorded which). This clonotype was sampled from a man aged 25-45 years who had recovered from COVID-19. Here is the DNA: TGTGCCAGCAGCAATAGGGGGAGGGTCGGCGAGCAGTACTTC. It translates to CASSNRGRVGEQYF. The reference TRBV7-9 and TRBJ2-7 proteins fill in what lies around the CDR3, so the full variable domain reads DTGVSQNPRHKITKRGQNVTFRCDPISEHNRLYWYRQTLGQGPEFLTYFQNEAQLEKSRLLSDRFSAERPKGSFSTLEIQRTEQGDSAMYLCASSNRGRVGEQYFGPGTRLTVT.